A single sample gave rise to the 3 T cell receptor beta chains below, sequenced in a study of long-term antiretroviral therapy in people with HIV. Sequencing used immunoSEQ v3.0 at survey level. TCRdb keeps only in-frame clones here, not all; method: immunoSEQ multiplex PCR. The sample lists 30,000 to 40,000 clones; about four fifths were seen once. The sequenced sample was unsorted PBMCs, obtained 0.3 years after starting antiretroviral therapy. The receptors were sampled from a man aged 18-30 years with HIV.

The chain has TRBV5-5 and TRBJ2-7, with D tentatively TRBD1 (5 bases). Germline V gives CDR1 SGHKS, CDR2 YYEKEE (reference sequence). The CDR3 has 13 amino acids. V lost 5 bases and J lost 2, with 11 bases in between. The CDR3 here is CASSWGLAYEQYF. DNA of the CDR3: TGTGCCAGCAGTTGGGGCCTGGCCTACGAGCAGTACTTC.

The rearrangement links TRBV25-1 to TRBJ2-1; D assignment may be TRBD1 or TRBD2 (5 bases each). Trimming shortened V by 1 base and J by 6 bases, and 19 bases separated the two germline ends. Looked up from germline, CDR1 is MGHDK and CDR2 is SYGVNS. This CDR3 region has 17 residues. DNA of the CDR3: TGTGCCAGCAGTGAATTAGGTCGAGGGGACCTTATCAATGAGCAGTTCTTC. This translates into CASSELGRGDLINEQFF.

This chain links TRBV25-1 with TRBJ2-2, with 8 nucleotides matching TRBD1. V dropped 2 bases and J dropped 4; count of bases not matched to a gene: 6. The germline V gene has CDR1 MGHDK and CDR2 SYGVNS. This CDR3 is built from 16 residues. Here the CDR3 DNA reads TGTGCCAGCAGTGAAATAGAAACAGGGGGCACCGGGGAGCTGTTTTTT. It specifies CASSEIETGGTGELFF.